One sample yielded the 16 T cell receptor beta chains listed below, sequenced in a study of beta chain features in type 1 diabetes. Every isolated RNA sample was fully reverse transcribed, so sequencing captured expressed TCRB transcripts. TCRdb's copy holds only in-frame clones and misses some; the assay was immunoSEQ multiplex PCR. The table includes 810,000 or so clones, roughly 15% detected once. Material: naive CD4+ T cells from blood. These receptors all come from a woman aged 18-35 years in good health.

The V gene is TRBV5-6, the J gene TRBJ1-4; unclear D gene. The CDR3 sequence is 14 residues long. The V end lost 1 base, the J end lost 3 bases, and 7 bases lay between the germline ends. Germline assignment: CDR1 SGHDT and CDR2 YYEEEE. The CDR3 DNA sequence: TGTGCCAGCAGCTTGACTCAGGCTAATGAAAAACTGTTTTTT. This translates into CASSLTQANEKLFF.

V and J are TRBV7-9 and TRBJ2-5; possibly TRBD1 or TRBD2 for D (5 bases each). The germline V gene encodes CDR1 SEHNR and CDR2 FQNEAQ (reference sequence). V gave up 6 bases and J gave up 2 bases, with 10 bases separating them. The CDR3 spans 13 residues. The CDR3 protein is CASSGWGQETQYF. In DNA form, the CDR3 reads TGTGCCAGCAGTGGGTGGGGGCAAGAGACCCAGTACTTC.

The CDR3 region is CASSAPPWGGQETQYF. CDR3 nucleotides: TGTGCCAGCAGCGCCCCTCCGTGGGGGGGGCAAGAGACCCAGTACTTC. The rearrangement links TRBV9 to TRBJ2-5; 7 bases align to TRBD2. Losses at the gene ends were 3 bases for V and 2 bases for J; bases not matched to a gene: 10. The CDR3 runs 16 residues. The V gene's germline CDR1 is SGDLS and CDR2 YYNGEE.

The V gene is TRBV7-2, the J gene TRBJ2-5; 7 positions match TRBD2. This CDR3 has 15 residues. Germline loops: CDR1 SGHTA, CDR2 FQGNSA. Losses at the gene ends were 4 bases for V and 2 bases for J; bases not matched to a gene: 7. CDR3 nucleotide sequence: TGTGCCAGCAGCTCCCGGGCTAGCGGTCAAGAGACCCAGTACTTC. Translation gives CASSSRASGQETQYF.

This chain links TRBV4-3 with TRBJ2-7; 7 bases match TRBD2. Germline lookup yields CDR1 LGHNA and CDR2 YSLEER. The CDR3 has 15 amino acids. V lost 2 bases and J lost 4; bases outside the gene matches: 8. The CDR3 DNA sequence: TGCGCCAGCAGCCAATCCCCGACTAGCTTTTACGAGCAGTACTTC. Translation gives CASSQSPTSFYEQYF.

This clone was counted only a few times. Written as DNA, the CDR3 is TGTGCCAGCACGGGGGCCGATGGCTACACCTTC. Protein sequence: CASTGADGYTF. The chain carries TRBV6-5 and TRBJ1-2; tentative D call: TRBD1 (6 bases). V shed 7 bases and J shed 6 bases, with 9 bases lying between them. The CDR3 is 11 residues long. The germline V gene encodes CDR1 MNHEY and CDR2 SVGAGI.

The CDR3 loop reads CASSPELASGYGYTF. CDR3 coding DNA: TGTGCCAGCAGTCCCGAATTGGCGTCTGGGTATGGCTACACCTTC. The J gene is TRBJ1-2, the V gene TRBV6-5; D gene ambiguous. The CDR3 sequence is 15 residues long. Trimming pared 5 bases from V and 5 bases from J, leaving 18 bases between. CDR1 is MNHEY, CDR2 SVGAGI, per germline.

There are a few counts of this clone. The gene calls are TRBV28 and TRBJ2-3, with 7 nucleotides matching TRBD1. The CDR3 has 16 amino acids. The V gene's germline CDR1 is MDHEN and CDR2 SYDVKM. The V segment lost 5 bases and the J segment 5 bases; nucleotides outside the gene matches: 13. The CDR3 protein is CASSPEMTGLGDTQYF. The CDR3 DNA sequence: TGTGCCAGCAGTCCAGAGATGACAGGGTTGGGAGATACGCAGTATTTT. Together with reference TRBV28 and TRBJ2-3, the CDR3 gives the full variable domain: DVKVTQSSRYLVKRTGEKVFLECVQDMDHENMFWYRQDPGLGLRLIYFSYDVKMKEKGDIPEGYSVSREKKERFSLILESASTNQTSMYLCASSPEMTGLGDTQYFGPGTRLTVL.

V is TRBV25-1 and J is TRBJ2-7, with D perhaps given as TRBD1 or TRBD2 (5 bases each). This CDR3 has 13 amino acids. CDR1 and CDR2 from the germline V gene are MGHDK and SYGVNS. Trimming left V 1 base short and J 13 bases short, with 17 bases between. The CDR3 reads CASSEWARDRDYF. CDR3 in DNA: TGTGCCAGCAGTGAATGGGCTCGGGACCGCGACTACTTC.

The V and J genes are TRBV5-5 and TRBJ2-7, with unresolved D. This CDR3 has 13 amino acids. Trimming took 0 bases from V and 7 from J, leaving 11 bases between them. CDR1 is SGHKS and CDR2 is YYEKEE in the germline V gene (reference sequence). The CDR3 reads CASSLETTTEQYF. CDR3 DNA sequence: TGTGCCAGCAGCTTGGAAACAACCACTGAGCAGTACTTC.

This clone was detected only a few times. V gene TRBV9 combines with J gene TRBJ2-3; D gene uncertain. Per the germline V gene, CDR1 is SGDLS and CDR2 is YYNGEE. The CDR3 loop spans 14 amino acids. Trimming left V 0 bases short and J 6 bases short, with 11 bases between. The CDR3 bases are TGTGCCAGCAGCGTAGCTGGCAGGATTGATACGCAGTATTTT. As protein: CASSVAGRIDTQYF.

J is TRBJ2-1 and V is TRBV2; D not resolved. Germline V gene sequence: CDR1 SNHLY, CDR2 FYNNEI. The ends were cut back, 7 bases at V and 7 bases at J, with 14 bases in the middle. The length of the CDR3 is 13 residues. The CDR3 DNA reads as TGTGCCAGCAAGCGTGACTCCCCGAATGAGCAGTTCTTC. It is translated as CASKRDSPNEQFF.

This clone was seen more than once but under ten times. This chain links TRBV7-2 with TRBJ2-4, with TRBD1 identical over 10 bases. This CDR3 has 16 amino acids. Germline V lookup: CDR1 SGHTA, CDR2 FQGNSA. V trimming: 5 bases; J trimming: 6 bases; junction bases outside the gene matches: 10. CDR3 sequence reads: CASSPFDRGLRNIQYF. Written as DNA, the CDR3 is TGTGCCAGCAGCCCATTCGACAGGGGGCTTCGAAACATTCAGTACTTC.

The chain carries TRBV4-2 and TRBJ1-3; D unresolved. The CDR3 loop spans 16 amino acids. The V end lost 1 base, the J end lost 2 bases, and 12 bases lay between the germline ends. Germline V lookup: CDR1 LGHNA, CDR2 YNFKEQ. CDR3 in amino acids: CASSQAEGIPGNTIYF. CDR3 DNA: TGTGCCAGCAGCCAAGCGGAGGGTATCCCTGGAAACACCATATATTTT.

The chain uses TRBV11-2 and TRBJ1-1; D not resolved. Germline V gene sequence: CDR1 SGHAT, CDR2 FQNNGV. The length of the CDR3 is 16 residues. V was clipped by 1 base and J by 4 bases, with 16 bases between them. The CDR3 here is CASSLVVGWLGTEAFF. CDR3 coding DNA: TGTGCCAGCAGCTTAGTAGTAGGTTGGTTGGGCACTGAAGCTTTCTTT.

The chain recombines TRBV7-9 with TRBJ1-4; the D gene is possibly TRBD1 (6 bases). This CDR3 has 19 residues. The V and J ends lost 1 base and 2 bases respectively, with 20 bases between them. Per germline, CDR1 SEHNR and CDR2 FQNEAQ (reference sequence). CDR3 protein: CASSLVLWTDRPTNEKLFF. In DNA form, the CDR3 reads TGTGCCAGCAGCTTAGTGTTATGGACAGATCGTCCGACTAATGAAAAACTGTTTTTT. Looking up the rest from reference TRBV7-9 and TRBJ1-4 gives the full variable domain: DTGVSQNPRHKITKRGQNVTFRCDPISEHNRLYWYRQTLGQGPEFLTYFQNEAQLEKSRLLSDRFSAERPKGSFSTLEIQRTEQGDSAMYLCASSLVLWTDRPTNEKLFFGSGTQLSVL.